The 26 T cell receptor beta chains listed next were all sequenced from one sample in a study of cytomegalovirus exposure and HLA in healthy donors. Primers for the PCR totalled 60 Vbeta and 13 Jbeta. Sequenced by immunoSEQ multiplex PCR; TCRdb stores in-frame clones only, minus some. Of tens of thousands of clones in the sample, 75% to 85% were seen once. Sequenced input: PBMCs. The origin of the receptors is a man between 50 and 59 years old in good health and CMV-seropositive.

The chain recombines TRBV29-1 with TRBJ2-7; unclear D gene. Trimming removed 7 bases from V and 1 base from J, with 11 bases in between. The CDR3 length is 12 residues. Germline V gene data show CDR1 as SQVTM and CDR2 as ANQGSEA. CDR3 DNA: TGCAGCGCCTACAAGGAGTCCTACGAGCAGTACTTC. As protein: CSAYKESYEQYF.

The V gene is TRBV29-1, the J gene TRBJ2-4, with 9 bases matching TRBD1. Germline loops: CDR1 SQVTM, CDR2 ANQGSEA. The CDR3 consists of 16 residues. V trimming: 4 bases; J trimming: 1 base; junction bases outside the gene matches: 8. The CDR3 spells CSVARPGTGAKNIQYF. The CDR3 DNA is TGCAGCGTTGCTAGGCCTGGGACAGGGGCCAAAAACATTCAGTACTTC.

Details on this clone: The conserved closing phenylalanine or tryptophan is absent in this CDR3, likely reflecting a read error. This rearrangement joins TRBV27 to TRBJ1-2; possibly TRBD1 for D (5 bases). Trimming removed 0 bases at V and 3 bases at J, with 11 bases between. Germline assignment: CDR1 MNHEY and CDR2 SMNVEV (reference sequence). There are 15 residues in the CDR3. The CDR3 nucleotides are TGTGCCAGCAGTTTATCTCCCTCCAGGGACTATGGCTACACCTGC. Protein product: CASSLSPSRDYGYTC.

The chain combines TRBV18 with TRBJ2-7; perhaps TRBD2 as D (6 bases). V was trimmed by 3 bases and J by 4 bases, leaving 10 bases between them. Germline V gene data show CDR1 as KGHSH and CDR2 as LQKENI. There are 13 residues in the CDR3. The CDR3 sequence: CASSPPGEYEQYF. In DNA form, the CDR3 reads TGTGCCAGCTCACCCCCGGGGGAGTACGAGCAGTACTTC.

On this clone: At one boundary the junction diverges from the germline segment, which might be a read error. This rearrangement joins TRBV6-5 to TRBJ1-2; 9 nucleotides align to TRBD1. CDR1 is MNHEY, CDR2 SVGAGI, per germline. The CDR3 has 12 residues. The CDR3 reads CASGGWDRAFDF. The CDR3 coding sequence is TGTGCCAGCGGCGGTTGGGACAGGGCCTTTGATTTC.

This chain connects TRBV7-2 to TRBJ1-2; D gene unclear. Trimming removed 3 bases at V and 2 bases at J, with 7 bases between. The germline gives CDR1 SGHTA, CDR2 FQGNSA. The CDR3 extends over 13 amino acids. The CDR3 reads CASSLALNYGYTF. As DNA, the CDR3 is TGTGCCAGCAGCTTGGCCCTCAACTATGGCTACACCTTC.

The sample holds a few counts of this clone. V is TRBV28 and J is TRBJ1-2, with unresolved D. CDR3 length: 16 amino acids. Germline CDR1 and CDR2: MDHEN and SYDVKM. Trimming cost V 3 bases and J 0 bases, with 14 bases left between them. The CDR3 sequence: CASSLTFLSPNYGYTF. Here the CDR3 DNA reads TGTGCCAGCAGTTTGACTTTTCTATCCCCTAACTATGGCTACACCTTC.

This chain links TRBV6-1 with TRBJ2-7; TRBD2 agrees at 14 bases. This CDR3 region has 15 residues. CDR1 MNHNS and CDR2 SASEGT come from the germline V gene. After removal of 11 bases from V and 1 base from J, the junction contained 7 bases not matched to a gene. The CDR3 sequence: CAGGLAGVASYEQYF. CDR3 DNA: TGTGCCGGGGGACTAGCGGGAGTAGCGTCCTACGAGCAGTACTTC.

This chain connects TRBV12-5 to TRBJ2-7, with 7 bases matching TRBD2. CDR3 length equals 13 residues. The ends lost 8 bases at V and 7 bases at J; junction bases unmatched: 11. Germline loops: CDR1 LGHNT, CDR2 FRNRAP. The CDR3 sequence: CASKKGGSGEQYF. The DNA of the CDR3 is TGTGCTAGTAAGAAGGGAGGGAGTGGAGAGCAGTACTTC.

This chain joins TRBV5-4 and TRBJ2-5; D possibly corresponds to TRBD2 (6 bases). The CDR3 is made up of 13 amino acids. Germline V lookup: CDR1 SGHNT, CDR2 YYREEE (reference sequence). The germline V and J ends were trimmed by 2 bases and 4 bases, with 9 bases remaining between them. CDR3 region: CASSFRDSETQYF. CDR3 in DNA: TGTGCCAGCAGCTTCCGGGACTCAGAGACCCAGTACTTC.

This clone came up a few times. The junction shows a germline mismatch at one end, possibly a read error. The chain carries TRBV7-9 and TRBJ2-2, with 10 bases aligning to TRBD1. Germline V CDR1 and CDR2: SEHNR, FQNEAQ (reference sequence). The CDR3 length is 16 residues. CDR3 in DNA: TGTTCCAGCAGCCCCCCGGGACAGGGGATAACCGGGGAGCTGTTTTTT. As protein: CSSSPPGQGITGELFF.

This clone was observed many times. The gene calls are TRBV5-4 and TRBJ1-4, with TRBD1 as a possible D gene (6 bases). CDR1 and CDR2 from the germline V gene are SGHNT and YYREEE (reference sequence). There are 14 residues in the CDR3. With 2 bases removed from V and 5 bases from J, the gap between germline ends came to 10 bases. CDR3 nucleotide sequence: TGTGCCAGCAGCTTTGGACAGACAAATGAAAAACTGTTTTTT. It codes for CASSFGQTNEKLFF. Variable domain in full (rest from reference TRBV5-4 and TRBJ1-4): ETGVTQSPTHLIKTRGQQVTLRCSSQSGHNTVSWYQQALGQGPQFIFQYYREEENGRGNFPPRFSGLQFPNYSSELNVNALELDDSALYLCASSFGQTNEKLFFGSGTQLSVL.

To note about this clone: One end of the junction does not line up with germline, which may come from a read error. The chain uses TRBV27 and TRBJ2-6; tentative D call: TRBD1 (5 bases). This CDR3 spans 15 amino acids. Per germline, CDR1 MNHEY and CDR2 SMNVEV (reference sequence). DNA of the CDR3: TGTGCCAGCGCCATCCAGAGCTCTGGGGCCAACGGCCTGACTTTC. It encodes CASAIQSSGANGLTF. The whole variable domain, filled in from reference TRBV27 and TRBJ2-6, reads EAQVTQNPRYLITVTGKKLTVTCSQNMNHEYMSWYRQDPGLGLRQIYYSMNVEVTDKGDVPEGYKVSRKEKRNFPLILESPSPNQTSLYFCASAIQSSGANGLTFGAGSRLTVL.

The V and J genes are TRBV14 and TRBJ1-2; D gene ambiguous. The CDR3 totals 17 residues. The V gene lost 1 base and the J gene lost 0 bases, with 15 bases spanning the gap. CDR1 and CDR2 (germline): SGHDN, FVKESK. CDR3 bases: TGTGCCAGCAGCCAAGTTGCGGAACGGGTACCTAACTATGGCTACACCTTC. This sequence encodes CASSQVAERVPNYGYTF.

This clone occurred a few times. The sample holds other DNA sequences that translate to the same CDR3. This chain links TRBV7-9 with TRBJ1-1; weak D call: TRBD1 (5 bases). The CDR3 spans 14 residues. CDR1 is SEHNR, CDR2 FQNEAQ, per germline (reference sequence). Trimming shortened V by 6 bases and J by 7 bases, and 18 bases separated the two germline ends. Here the CDR3 DNA reads TGTGCCAGCAGATTTACAGCGGAGGGGCTTGAAGCTTTCTTT. Translating it yields CASRFTAEGLEAFF.

The DNA of the CDR3 is TGTGCCAGCAGCTTAGCAGGGGGCCCCTATGGCTACACCTTC. It specifies CASSLAGGPYGYTF. The chain employs TRBV7-9 and TRBJ1-2, with 7 bases fitting TRBD1. This CDR3 spans 14 amino acids. V lost 0 bases to trimming and J lost 4 bases; unmatched junction nucleotides: 2. CDR1 SEHNR and CDR2 FQNEAQ come from the germline V gene (reference sequence).

In DNA, the CDR3 is TGTGCCAGCAGCCACTTAGCGGGAGGCCTGGGGTCCTACAATGAGCAGTTCTTC. Protein: CASSHLAGGLGSYNEQFF. The chain is built from TRBV11-1 and TRBJ2-1; 10 bases match TRBD2. V was pared by 5 bases and J by 1 base, with 11 bases of the junction left unmatched. CDR1 and CDR2 (germline): SGHAT, FQDESV (reference sequence). The length of the CDR3 is 18 residues.

About this clone itself: One junction end disagrees with the germline gene, perhaps due to a read error. The chain is built from TRBV15 and TRBJ1-2; 8 nucleotides align to TRBD1. This CDR3 is built from 14 residues. Germline V lookup: CDR1 LNHNV, CDR2 YYDKDF (reference sequence). CDR3 region: CATGRVGQGAGYTF. CDR3 coding DNA: TGTGCCACCGGCAGAGTCGGACAGGGAGCCGGCTACACCTTC.

V usage is TRBV5-5 and J usage is TRBJ2-7; 7 bases are a match to TRBD2. CDR3 length equals 14 residues. Looked up from germline, CDR1 is SGHKS and CDR2 is YYEKEE (reference sequence). V gave up 5 bases and J gave up 2 bases; unmatched junction bases: 7. The CDR3 region has the DNA TGTGCCAGCAGTACCGGGACTACGCCCTACGAGCAGTACTTC. It encodes CASSTGTTPYEQYF. The full variable domain, in which reference TRBV5-5 and TRBJ2-7 provide the parts outside the CDR3, is DAGVTQSPTHLIKTRGQQVTLRCSPISGHKSVSWYQQVLGQGPQFIFQYYEKEERGRGNFPDRFSARQFPNYSSELNVNALLLGDSALYLCASSTGTTPYEQYFGPGTRLTVT.

This clone was recorded once. The V call is TRBV30, the J call TRBJ2-7, with TRBD2 matching over 9 bases. The germline V gene has CDR1 GTSNPN and CDR2 SVGIG (reference sequence). There are 16 residues in the CDR3. The ends lost 2 bases at V and 3 bases at J; junction bases unmatched: 11. CDR3 region: CAWSRPGLAANYEQYF. The DNA of the CDR3 is TGTGCCTGGAGTCGACCGGGACTAGCAGCCAACTACGAGCAGTACTTC.

This sequence joins TRBV7-2 and TRBJ2-6, with D unclear. Trimming pared 0 bases from V and 2 bases from J, leaving 11 bases between. Germline V gene sequence: CDR1 SGHTA, CDR2 FQGNSA. The CDR3 length is 17 residues. The CDR3 DNA follows: TGTGCCAGCAGCTTAGCAGCCGGGTTCACTGGGGCCAACGTCCTGACTTTC. Translated, it gives CASSLAAGFTGANVLTF.

The chain uses TRBV6-1 and TRBJ2-7; TRBD1 might be the D (6 bases). The CDR3 runs 15 residues. V was cut by 3 bases and J by 0 bases, with 12 bases left in between. In germline, CDR1 is MNHNS, CDR2 SASEGT. This CDR3 is CASSEGAFHSYEQYF. CDR3 DNA: TGTGCCAGCAGTGAGGGGGCCTTCCACTCCTACGAGCAGTACTTC.

The chain couples TRBV14 to TRBJ1-1; D remains ambiguous. CDR1 is SGHDN, CDR2 FVKESK, per germline. The CDR3 has 12 residues. The V and J ends lost 2 bases and 3 bases respectively, with 4 bases between them. The CDR3 loop reads CASSQPDTEAFF. CDR3 coding DNA: TGTGCCAGCAGCCAACCAGACACTGAAGCTTTCTTT.

This sequence joins TRBV7-3 and TRBJ1-2; 7 bases line up with TRBD1. Germline V gene sequence: CDR1 SGHTA, CDR2 FQGTGA. V lost 5 bases, J lost 7 bases, and 10 bases stayed unmatched. The CDR3 spans 14 residues. The CDR3 reads CASSNPGQLSGYTF. The CDR3 DNA reads as TGTGCCAGCAGCAACCCGGGACAGCTCTCTGGCTACACCTTC.

J is TRBJ1-6 and V is TRBV15; a weak D match, TRBD1 (6 bases). Germline CDR1 and CDR2: LNHNV and YYDKDF (reference sequence). V lost 8 bases to trimming and J lost 7 bases, with 12 bases between them. There are 13 residues in the CDR3. The CDR3 DNA follows: TGTGCCACCTCGACAGGCTACAATTCACCCCTCCACTTT. This gives the protein CATSTGYNSPLHF.

This clone was detected only once. J is TRBJ2-1 and V is TRBV9; D call uncertain. The V and J ends lost 4 bases and 0 bases respectively, with 17 bases between them. The CDR3 runs 17 residues. Germline lookup yields CDR1 SGDLS and CDR2 YYNGEE. In nucleotides, the CDR3 is TGTGCCAGCAGCTCCCCCCGCGGCTCAACCTCCTACAATGAGCAGTTCTTC. Its translation: CASSSPRGSTSYNEQFF.